This T cell receptor beta chain was sequenced during a study of OX40 agonist ivuxolimab in advanced cancers. TCRdb's copy holds only in-frame clones and misses some; the assay was immunoSEQ multiplex PCR. The table has tens of thousands of clones, about 80% seen once. Germline lookup yields CDR1 SQVTM and CDR2 ANQGSEA. The length of the CDR3 is 12 residues. With 8 bases clipped from V and 6 bases from J, the junction kept 7 bases outside the gene matches. The chain is built from TRBV29-1 and TRBJ2-1; TRBD2 matches at 7 bases. The source is an adult with an advanced solid tumor such as melanoma, head and neck, liver or kidney cancer. The sample here was CD4+ or CD8+ T cells sorted from blood, taken in a trial of the OX40 agonist ivuxolimab. CDR3 sequence reads: CSITSAGNEQFF. Here the CDR3 DNA reads TGCAGCATTACTAGCGCGGGCAATGAGCAGTTCTTC.